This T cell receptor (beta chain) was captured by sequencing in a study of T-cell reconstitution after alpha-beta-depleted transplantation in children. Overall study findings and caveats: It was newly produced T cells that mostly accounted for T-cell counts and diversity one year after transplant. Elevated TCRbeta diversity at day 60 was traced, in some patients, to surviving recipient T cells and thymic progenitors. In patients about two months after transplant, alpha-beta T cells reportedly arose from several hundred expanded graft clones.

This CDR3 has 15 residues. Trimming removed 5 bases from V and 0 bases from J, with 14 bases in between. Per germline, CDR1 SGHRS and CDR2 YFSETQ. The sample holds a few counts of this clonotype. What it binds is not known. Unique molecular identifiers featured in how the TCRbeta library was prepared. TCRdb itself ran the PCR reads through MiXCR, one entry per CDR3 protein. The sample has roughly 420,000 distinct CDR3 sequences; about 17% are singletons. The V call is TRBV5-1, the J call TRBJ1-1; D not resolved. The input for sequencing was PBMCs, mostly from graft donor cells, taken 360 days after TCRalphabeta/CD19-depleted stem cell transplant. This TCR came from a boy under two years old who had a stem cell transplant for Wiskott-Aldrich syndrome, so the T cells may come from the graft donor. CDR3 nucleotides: TGCGCCAGCAGTTCATTGGGTGTAATGAACACTGAAGCTTTCTTT. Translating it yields CASSSLGVMNTEAFF.